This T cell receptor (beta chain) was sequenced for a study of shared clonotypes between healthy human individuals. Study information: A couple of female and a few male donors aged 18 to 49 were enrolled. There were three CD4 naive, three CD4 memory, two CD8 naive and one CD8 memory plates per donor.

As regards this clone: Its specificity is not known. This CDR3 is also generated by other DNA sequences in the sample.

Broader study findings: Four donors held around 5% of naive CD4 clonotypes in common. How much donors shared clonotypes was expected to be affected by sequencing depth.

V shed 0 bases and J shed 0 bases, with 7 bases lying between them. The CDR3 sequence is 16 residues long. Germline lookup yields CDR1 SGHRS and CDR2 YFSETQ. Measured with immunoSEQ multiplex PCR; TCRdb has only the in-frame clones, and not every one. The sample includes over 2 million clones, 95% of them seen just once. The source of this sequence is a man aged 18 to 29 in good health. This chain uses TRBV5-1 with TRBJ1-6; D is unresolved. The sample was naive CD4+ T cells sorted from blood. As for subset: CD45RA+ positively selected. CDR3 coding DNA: TGCGCCAGCAGCTTGGGCGGGAGCTCCTATAATTCACCCCTCCACTTT. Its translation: CASSLGGSSYNSPLHF.